Reported below is one T cell receptor (beta chain). This clone was counted between two and nine times. It has no known antigen specificity. The record has no base qualities; no much larger clone is one base away. The CDR3 contains 15 residues, cysteine and phenylalanine counted. The CDR3 DNA has 45 bases and is translated from base 1. Sequences GTSNPN (CDR1) and SVGIG (CDR2) are obtained from the germline V gene (reference sequence). V is clipped by 3 bases and J by 7 bases, and the sequence between their germline boundaries is 19 bases long. Libraries came from the immunoSEQ multiplex PCR assay. A mixture of 60 forward primers for TCR Vbeta segments and 13 reverse primers for TCR Jbeta segments was used in the multiplex PCR. A multiplex PCR assay on genomic DNA amplified the CDR3 region of rearranged TCR beta genes. The amplified TCR beta libraries were sequenced on the Illumina HiSeq System as 87-base-pair reads. The study's processing was this. A later analysis counted about 82 million unique TCR beta chains across the 500 to 850 repertoires, and around 12 million of these chains were shared by at least two donors. To remove PCR and sequencing errors, raw reads were error-corrected and collapsed into unique sequences using a nearest-neighbor algorithm that merged closely related sequences. CDR3 sequences were aligned to IMGT reference sequences to assign V, D and J gene segments. For a sequence to be retained, a match of at least six nucleotides was required to both a V gene segment and a J gene segment. Rearrangements were called productive when the CDR3 lacked stop codons and stayed in frame with V and J; all others were non-productive. CDR3 was defined by IMGT convention, running from the second conserved V-encoded cysteine to the conserved J-encoded phenylalanine. Sequences without an unambiguous match to a single V gene segment were excluded from the earlier analysis of almost 600 of the donors. In an earlier analysis of approximately 560 of the donors, a V segment was called functional when productive rearrangements were above 56.7%, and segregating when the standard deviation between donors exceeded 5%. A statistical classification framework was developed to diagnose cytomegalovirus status using the catalog of TCR beta chain sequences. V and J gene assignment, in a later analysis, came from comparing TCR nucleotide sequences with IMGT/GENE-DB human TR gene sequences. In a later analysis, CDR3 sequences and most-parsimonious VDJ recombination scenarios were assigned using the TCRdist pipeline. A later analysis defined each TCR beta chain by its CDR3 amino acid sequence plus V-gene family, and excluded reads lacking a unique V-gene family. In a later analysis, approximately 590 highly shared, low-generation-probability nucleotide sequences were removed to address suspected cross-contamination and a sequencing artifact. For each public chain, a later analysis derived a clonal expansion index from normalized ranks of inferred template counts within each repertoire. A later analysis computed generation probabilities with a VDJ recombination model fitted to out-of-frame rearrangements, and checked the results against IGoR. In a later analysis, TCR-TCR, TCR-HLA and TCR-CMV co-occurrence was scored with hypergeometric tests, and a repertoire-size bias correction was applied to TCR pairs. False discovery rates were estimated in a later analysis by permuting HLA or CMV assignments 20 times. In a later analysis, co-occurring TCRs were grouped with DBSCAN, and TCRdist sequence similarity was added when clustering was performed within HLA-allele-positive subsets. Co-occurrence clustering excluded repertoires with fewer than 30,000 or more than 120,000 public chains, plus five with anomalous nucleotide sharing. The immuneACCESS repertoire file appears here via TCRdb, limited to in-frame rearrangements. These files lack a portion of the clones; in checked studies, under half of the deficit traces to unresolved V genes, and the cause of the others is not known. V and J calls plus clone size are reproduced from that table; the DNA served to infer D and trimming. This sample holds about 130,000 clones; about 74% were observed only once. Roughly 1% of the sample lies in the top ten.

This entry belongs to a study of cytomegalovirus exposure and HLA in healthy donors (dated by TCRdb to about 2017). Notes on the research overall: An earlier analysis of some 550 of the donors reported about 290 Gb of sequence data and 100 million to 140 million unique TCR beta sequences from about 179 million T cells. Rather than using new phenotypic data, the later analysis identified candidate immune exposures from TCR beta sequences and from how often those sequences occurred across donors. Five DR-DQ haplotypes were treated as single units for association and clustering because of strong linkage in the cohort. Genome-wide SNP genotypes for about 60% of the roughly 700 donors were used in a later genetic analysis, which treated that subset as a discovery cohort. Approximately 300 gigabases of sequencing data and tens of millions of unique TCR sequences made up an early release that covered approximately 650 HLA-typed donors. Typing coverage differed by locus: A, B, C, DRB1 and DQB1 were typed in roughly 629-630 donors, DQA1 in 522, DPA1 in approximately 610, and DPB1 in 472. The genetic ancestry cluster associated with self-reported Caucasian donors included roughly four fifths of the roughly 400 genotyped donors. All discovery cohort repertoires had been generated using a single sequencing platform. To decide whether each TCR beta V gene segment behaved as functional or pseudogenic, an earlier analysis of 587 of the donors relied on high-throughput TCR beta sequencing. The study combined high-throughput TCR immunosequencing, statistical association of individual TCRs with disease status, and machine learning to predict cytomegalovirus infection status. The study aimed to test whether signatures of past pathogen exposure could be identified by cataloging public T cell receptors. On average, over 200,000 unique TCR beta nucleotide sequences were sequenced per donor among 398 genotyped donors of the cohort, with roughly 19% of those sequences being non-productive. Class I and class II HLA loci were covered by the typing at four-digit resolution. Donor age, sex, ethnicity and CMV serostatus were compiled together with the repertoire data. The T cell repertoires of roughly 660 subjects were profiled by immunosequencing and related to cytomegalovirus serostatus. A later analysis re-analyzed previously published TCR beta repertoires from roughly 600 donors and added high-resolution HLA genotyping to study TCR occurrence patterns. In addition to the first cohort of 666 subjects, a separate validation cohort of under 150 different subjects was used. Results the study describes overall, beyond this receptor: While some public TCRs were present in many individuals, most TCR sequences turned up only very rarely across donors. According to a later analysis, TCR association rates differed among HLA loci, with DRB1 alleles showing the most associated TCRs and HLA-C alleles showing the fewest. A few of the identified cytomegalovirus-associated TCR beta chains were confirmed in vitro to be specific for cytomegalovirus antigens. In the study, about 150 TCR beta chains were listed as associated with cytomegalovirus. In a later analysis, HLA-associated TCR beta chains showed more clonal expansion and lower generation probabilities than non-associated chains that were equally common. Several of the top co-occurrence clusters appeared to be linked to parvovirus B19, influenza, CMV and Epstein-Barr virus, according to a later analysis. An association between a missense DCLRE1C variant and V-gene and J-gene trimming of TCR beta chains was found in a later genetic analysis and replicated in an independent cohort. Because HLA typing was missing for some donors at each locus, association tests included only the typed subset. According to a later analysis, most CMV-associated TCR beta chains appeared to be HLA-restricted, and the HLA associations seemed to be driven largely by CMV exposure. A later analysis associated 15,000 to 20,000 TCR beta sequences with specific HLA alleles at a false discovery rate of 0.05. The earlier analysis of about 600 of the donors excluded some 15 rarely observed V segments, including chromosome 9 orphons, because counts were too low. A further reported finding was that TCR beta sequences accurately predicted the HLA-A and HLA-B alleles for most subjects in the first cohort. Broadly in line with IMGT annotations, most TCR beta V segments showed up in productive rearrangements about 87% or about 30% of the time in an earlier analysis of roughly 590 of the donors. In a later genetic analysis, fewer N-insertions in productive TCRs were reported among donors in an Asian-associated ancestry cluster than the approximately 670-donor mean. In both the original and validation cohorts, the classifier was reported to diagnose cytomegalovirus status with high specificity and sensitivity. The presence/absence analyses assumed that sequencing depth was roughly uniform across donors, and that assumption may not be true. A cluster of highly shared sequence variants was judged likely to be a technical artifact of the sequencing pipeline. CMV serostatus was the only immune exposure information available for the cohort. In this cohort, only TCR beta chains were sequenced, and detectable features were limited by the absence of alpha or paired-chain data. Linkage disequilibrium might explain the correlated functional status among segregating V segments, but an unknown experimental factor could not be ruled out. Assigning TCR associations to individual alleles was difficult when HLA alleles, especially DR and DQ, strongly co-occurred. It was suggested by the authors that the approach could potentially be generalized to other disease states and immunological phenotypes. Some IMGT-functional V segments, including TRBV6-2 and TRBV6-3, could not be distinguished by the 87-base-pair reads and were therefore excluded.

The cohort comprised some 700 healthy bone marrow donors. All cohort members were sampled while nominally healthy, although unrecorded immune exposures were likely present. The donor was CMV seronegative and was included in the group of around 320 seronegative cohort members. Every donor gave a peripheral blood sample, and the peripheral blood mononuclear cells from that sample were used for TCR beta sequencing. The Qiagen DNeasy Blood Extraction Kit was used to extract genomic DNA from the blood cell samples. The chain is made from TRBV30 and TRBJ2-1; D gene: possibly TRBD2, on 6 matching bases. Sequenced: PBMCs. The TCR was taken from an older woman in good health and CMV-seronegative. Here the CDR3 is given as CAWSEFGGGRNEQFF. The nucleotides are TGTGCCTGGAGCGAATTCGGGGGTGGGAGGAATGAGCAGTTCTTC. Supplemented by the reference TRBV30 and TRBJ2-1 proteins around the CDR3, the complete variable domain is SQTIHQWPATLVQPVGSPLSLECTVEGTSNPNLYWYRQAAGRGLQLLFYSVGIGQISSEVPQNLSASRPQDRQFILSSKKLLLSDSGFYLCAWSEFGGGRNEQFFGPGTRLTVL.